This passage covers 15 T cell receptor beta chains from one sample sequenced in a study of T cells in Graves' hyperthyroidism and ophthalmopathy. Researchers took RNA transcripts and amplified the TCR beta CDR3 regions from them. TCR CDR3 regions were first amplified by RT-PCR with HTBI primers. TCRdb passed the multiplex PCR reads through MiXCR, listing each CDR3 protein once. Of about 740,000 distinct CDR3 sequences in the sample, around 15% were seen once. The sequencing input was blood. The receptors stem from a woman under 30 with Graves' hyperthyroidism.

V gene TRBV6-2 or TRBV6-3 combines with J gene TRBJ2-2; no clear D. V was shortened by 6 bases and J by 0 bases, with 17 bases between the two germline ends. Germline V CDR1 and CDR2: MNHEY, SVGEGT. CDR3 length: 17 residues. The CDR3 DNA reads TGTGCCAGCAGCCTCTTTAGGGTAGCCGCGAACACCGGGGAGCTGTTTTTT. Translating gives CASSLFRVAANTGELFF.

This clonotype was detected a few times. The chain recombines TRBV14 with TRBJ2-1; D ambiguous. Trimming took off 4 bases at V and 4 bases at J, with 11 bases between the two ends. The CDR3 is made up of 14 amino acids. Per germline, CDR1 SGHDN and CDR2 FVKESK. The CDR3 nucleotides are TGTGCCAGCAGCCCTTTAGGGCCTTACAATGAGCAGTTCTTC. Protein product: CASSPLGPYNEQFF.

To note about this clonotype: A junction boundary mismatches the germline segment, possibly from a read error. The chain carries TRBV5-1 and TRBJ2-7; 9 nucleotides agree with TRBD2. From germline, CDR1 is SGHRS and CDR2 YFSETQ. CDR3 length: 17 residues. The CDR3 coding sequence is TGTGCCAGCAGCTGGGGGCTAGCGGGACGAAGCACGTACGAGCAGTACTTC. Translating it yields CASSWGLAGRSTYEQYF.

The table lists this clonotype with many counts. The genes are TRBV28 and TRBJ2-5; 7 bases agree with TRBD1. J was trimmed by 4 bases and V by 8 bases; bases with no gene match: 7. Germline V gene lookup returns CDR1 MDHEN and CDR2 SYDVKM. This CDR3 is 13 amino acids long. CDR3 coding DNA: TGTGCCAGCGAGAATCCAGGGGGAGAGACCCAGTACTTC. Translated, it gives CASENPGGETQYF.

The chain employs TRBV29-1 and TRBJ2-1; TRBD1 matches at 8 bases. CDR3 size: 13 residues. After removal of 4 bases from V and 4 bases from J, the junction contained 3 bases not matched to a gene. The germline V gene encodes CDR1 SQVTM and CDR2 ANQGSEA. The chain's CDR3 is CSVGTGRYNEQFF. The CDR3 nucleotides read TGCAGCGTTGGGACAGGGAGGTACAATGAGCAGTTCTTC.

This clonotype came up many times. The V and J genes are TRBV29-1 and TRBJ2-3, with 7 nucleotides matching TRBD1. The CDR3 loop spans 12 amino acids. CDR1 is SQVTM, CDR2 ANQGSEA, per germline. Unmatched junction bases numbered 4, after V lost 5 bases and J lost 5 bases. This chain's CDR3 is CSVLAGGDTQYF. The CDR3 bases are TGCAGCGTTTTGGCAGGGGGAGATACGCAGTATTTT.

This clonotype was recorded at least ten times. V and J are TRBV2 and TRBJ2-7; 10 bases match TRBD1. The CDR3 covers 12 residues. J lost 6 bases, V lost 8 bases, and 4 bases had no gene match. From germline, CDR1 is SNHLY and CDR2 FYNNEI. The CDR3 DNA follows: TGTGCCAGCCGGACAGGGGGTCGCGAGCAGTACTTC. Amino acids: CASRTGGREQYF.

This rearrangement joins TRBV19 to TRBJ2-7; 13 bases agree with TRBD2. Germline CDR1 reads LNHDA; CDR2 reads SQIVND (reference sequence). The CDR3 sequence is 16 residues long. After removal of 4 bases from V and 4 bases from J, the junction contained 7 bases not matched to a gene. The CDR3 spells CASSTDPGLAGYEQYF. CDR3 sequence (DNA): TGTGCCAGTAGTACCGATCCGGGACTAGCGGGGTACGAGCAGTACTTC.

This sequence joins TRBV20-1 and TRBJ2-5; perhaps D is TRBD1 or TRBD2 (6 bases each). CDR1 is DFQATT and CDR2 is SNEGSKA in the germline V gene (reference sequence). Trimming stripped 1 base from V and 1 base from J, with 19 bases between. The CDR3 has 17 residues. The CDR3: CSARASVGGPCQETQYF. The DNA of the CDR3 is TGCAGTGCTAGAGCGAGCGTAGGGGGGCCGTGCCAAGAGACCCAGTACTTC.

The sample holds many counts of this clonotype. This chain uses TRBV6-2 or TRBV6-3 with TRBJ2-7; D might be TRBD1 (6 bases). Germline CDR1 MNHEY, CDR2 SVGEGT. CDR3 length: 14 amino acids. V was pared by 2 bases and J by 0 bases, with 8 bases between. The CDR3 is CASSYGTNSYEQYF. CDR3 DNA: TGTGCCAGCAGTTACGGGACAAACTCCTACGAGCAGTACTTC.

This clonotype was found many times. This chain joins TRBV14 and TRBJ1-2; 8 bases map to TRBD1. CDR3 size: 14 residues. Germline lookup yields CDR1 SGHDN and CDR2 FVKESK. V lost 4 bases and J lost 5; bases outside the gene matches: 6. CDR3 bases: TGTGCCAGCAGCCTCATCGACAGGGGATATGGCTACACCTTC. Translation: CASSLIDRGYGYTF.

Many counts were recorded for this clonotype. The DNA for the CDR3 is TGTGCCAGCAGTCCTGGACTAGCGAGCTCCTACAATGAGCAGTTCTTC. It specifies CASSPGLASSYNEQFF. J is TRBJ2-1 and V is TRBV7-9, with 9 bases fitting TRBD2. After removal of 6 bases from V and 0 bases from J, the junction contained 6 bases not matched to a gene. CDR1 and CDR2 from the germline V gene are SEHNR and FQNEAQ (reference sequence). CDR3 length: 16 amino acids.

This clonotype was seen repeatedly, ten times or more. The chain couples TRBV28 to TRBJ1-1, with no clear D. This CDR3 has 14 residues. Germline CDR1 is MDHEN and CDR2 is SYDVKM. V gave up 7 bases and J gave up 6 bases, with 18 bases separating them. CDR3 sequence: CASIVHKASPEAFF. The CDR3 nucleotides read TGTGCCAGCATTGTTCACAAGGCCTCCCCTGAAGCTTTCTTT.

The sample holds many counts of this clonotype. CDR3 region: CASSPLDSGMTDTQYF. The CDR3 DNA is TGTGCCAGCAGCCCCCTGGATAGCGGCATGACAGATACGCAGTATTTT. The rearrangement joins TRBV14 to TRBJ2-3; possibly TRBD2 for D (6 bases). Trimming cost V 4 bases and J 3 bases, with 17 bases left between them. CDR1 and CDR2 (germline): SGHDN, FVKESK. The CDR3 runs to 16 residues.

This clonotype was seen only a few times. The chain uses TRBV19 and TRBJ2-7; D possibly corresponds to TRBD2 (6 bases). CDR3 length: 14 amino acids. Germline-derived CDR1 and CDR2 are LNHDA and SQIVND (reference sequence). Trimming took off 6 bases at V and 4 bases at J, with 16 bases between the two ends. CDR3 loop: CASSRSGVSYEQYF. The CDR3, as DNA: TGTGCCAGTAGCAGGTCGGGGGTCTCGTACGAGCAGTACTTC.